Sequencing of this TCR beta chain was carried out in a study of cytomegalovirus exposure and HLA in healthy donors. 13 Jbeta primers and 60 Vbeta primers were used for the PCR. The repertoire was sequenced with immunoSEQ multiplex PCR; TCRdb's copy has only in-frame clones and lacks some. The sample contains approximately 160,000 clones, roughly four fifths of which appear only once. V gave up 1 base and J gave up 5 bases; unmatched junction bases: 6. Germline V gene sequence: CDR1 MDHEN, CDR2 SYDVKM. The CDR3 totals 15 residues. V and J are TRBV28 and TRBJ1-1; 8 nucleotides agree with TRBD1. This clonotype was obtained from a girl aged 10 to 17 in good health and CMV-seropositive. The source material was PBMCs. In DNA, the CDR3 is TGTGCCAGCAGTTTATACATCAGGGGGCGAACTGAAGCTTTCTTT. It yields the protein CASSLYIRGRTEAFF.